Presented here are 14 T cell receptor beta chains from one specimen sequenced in a study of graft-versus-host responses after intestinal transplantation. Generated by immunoSEQ multiplex PCR, the TCRdb table keeps only in-frame clones and is missing some. The data contain 70,000 or so clones, approximately 84% of them seen just once; the ten biggest clones take up 0.35% to 0.5%. Their target antigens are unknown. The source material was unstimulated CD4+ T cells sorted from spleen or lymph node cells, sampled before transplant. These receptors originate from a human donor who was the organ donor for an intestinal transplant.

The rearrangement links TRBV29-1 to TRBJ2-3; a weak D match, TRBD2 (6 bases). From germline, CDR1 is SQVTM and CDR2 ANQGSEA. This CDR3 region has 15 residues. With 6 bases removed from V and 0 bases from J, the gap between germline ends came to 16 bases. The CDR3 region is CSVPGWGTSTDTQYF. DNA for the CDR3: TGCAGCGTACCCGGTTGGGGGACTAGCACAGATACGCAGTATTTT.

The chain has TRBV2 and TRBJ2-2; 8 positions agree with TRBD1. With 6 bases clipped from V and 7 bases from J, the junction kept 7 bases outside the gene matches. The CDR3 is made up of 14 amino acids. Germline V gene sequence: CDR1 SNHLY, CDR2 FYNNEI. The CDR3 protein is CASRPTGVYGELFF. The CDR3 nucleotides are TGTGCCAGCAGGCCGACAGGGGTTTACGGGGAGCTGTTTTTT.

V is TRBV6-6 and J is TRBJ1-1; weak D call: TRBD1 (6 bases). The CDR3 contains 13 residues. V was clipped by 4 bases and J by 1 base, with 7 bases between them. In germline, CDR1 is MNHNY, CDR2 SVGAGI (reference sequence). In DNA, the CDR3 is TGTGCCAGCAGTTCGACAGGGAACACTGAAGCTTTCTTT. Amino acids: CASSSTGNTEAFF.

V and J are TRBV10-1 and TRBJ1-1; possible D gene TRBD1, 5 bases. The CDR3 is 13 residues long. Trimming took 6 bases from V and 1 from J, leaving 9 bases between them. Per the germline V gene, CDR1 is WNHNN and CDR2 is SYGVQD (reference sequence). CDR3 region: CASRDNSNTEAFF. The CDR3 DNA sequence: TGCGCCAGCAGGGACAACTCGAACACTGAAGCTTTCTTT.

This chain joins TRBV28 and TRBJ1-1, with D unclear. The V gene's germline CDR1 is MDHEN and CDR2 SYDVKM. Trimming stripped 7 bases from V and 4 bases from J, with 10 bases between. This CDR3 contains 12 residues. The CDR3 protein is CASTRSPTEAFF. DNA for the CDR3: TGTGCCAGCACGAGAAGCCCCACTGAAGCTTTCTTT.

The genes are TRBV18 and TRBJ1-5; D gene unclear. This CDR3 spans 14 amino acids. Germline V gene data show CDR1 as KGHSH and CDR2 as LQKENI. Trimming took off 2 bases at V and 3 bases at J, with 8 bases between the two ends. The CDR3 loop is CASSPSVSNQPQHF. In DNA, the CDR3 is TGTGCCAGCTCACCATCGGTGTCCAATCAGCCCCAGCATTTT.

The CDR3 protein is CASGAGNSQETQYF. The CDR3 nucleotides are TGCGCCAGCGGGGCCGGTAACTCCCAAGAGACCCAGTACTTC. The gene calls are TRBV5-1 and TRBJ2-5, with D possibly matching TRBD1 (5 bases). The CDR3 spans 14 residues. The V gene's germline CDR1 is SGHRS and CDR2 YFSETQ. V was pared by 7 bases and J by 1 base, with 14 bases between. The full variable domain, completed using reference TRBV5-1 and TRBJ2-5, is KAGVTQTPRYLIKTRGQQVTLSCSPISGHRSVSWYQQTPGQGLQFLFEYFSETQRNKGNFPGRFSGRQFSNSRSEMNVSTLELGDSALYLCASGAGNSQETQYFGPGTRLLVL.

V gene TRBV27 combines with J gene TRBJ1-6, with D possibly TRBD1 on 5 matching bases. Germline CDR1 reads MNHEY; CDR2 reads SMNVEV (reference sequence). V was shortened by 6 bases and J by 10 bases, with 10 bases between the two germline ends. This CDR3 is built from 12 residues. In DNA, the CDR3 is TGTGCCAGCAGACAGGTCAAGTCACCCCTCCACTTT. Protein product: CASRQVKSPLHF.

V usage is TRBV5-4 and J usage is TRBJ2-5, with a possible D match to TRBD2 (6 bases). V was trimmed by 3 bases and J by 5 bases, leaving 14 bases between them. The CDR3 runs 14 residues. Germline assignment: CDR1 SGHNT and CDR2 YYREEE (reference sequence). CDR3 residues: CASSSGLMYETQYF. CDR3 DNA sequence: TGTGCCAGCAGCTCTGGACTAATGTACGAGACCCAGTACTTC.

This clone was recorded only once. J is TRBJ2-6 and V is TRBV27, with 7 nucleotides matching TRBD1. Trimming removed 7 bases from V and 3 bases from J; junction bases left unmatched: 18. This CDR3 is built from 19 residues. Looked up from germline, CDR1 is MNHEY and CDR2 is SMNVEV (reference sequence). The CDR3 protein is CASTDWTGLGEIGANVLTF. The DNA for the CDR3 is TGTGCCAGCACCGATTGGACAGGACTGGGGGAGATTGGGGCCAACGTCCTGACTTTC.

The J gene is TRBJ2-7, the V gene TRBV5-6; 7 bases align to TRBD2. V shed 4 bases and J 0 bases; nucleotides not matched to a gene: 7. The V gene's germline CDR1 is SGHDT and CDR2 YYEEEE. This CDR3 has 15 amino acids. This CDR3 is CASSVAGVSSYEQYV. The DNA for the CDR3 is TGTGCCAGCAGCGTAGCGGGTGTCAGCTCCTACGAGCAGTACGTC.

The J gene is TRBJ2-7, the V gene TRBV6-5, with D possibly matching TRBD1 (6 bases). V dropped 6 bases and J dropped 6 bases, with 12 bases sitting between them. This CDR3 is built from 12 residues. Germline lookup yields CDR1 MNHEY and CDR2 SVGAGI. CDR3 sequence reads: CASREQGFEQYV. The CDR3 DNA follows: TGTGCCAGCAGGGAACAGGGTTTCGAGCAGTACGTC.

This clone occurred once. The chain uses TRBV29-1 and TRBJ1-2; TRBD1 might be the D (5 bases). The ends were cut back, 7 bases at V and 1 base at J, with 13 bases in the middle. From germline, CDR1 is SQVTM and CDR2 ANQGSEA. This CDR3 is 13 amino acids long. This chain's CDR3 is CSATTTDNYGYTF. CDR3 bases: TGCAGCGCTACAACGACAGATAACTATGGCTACACCTTC.

The chain uses TRBV28 and TRBJ2-3; the match to TRBD2 covers 7 bases. The CDR3 totals 15 residues. Germline values: CDR1 MDHEN, CDR2 SYDVKM. V lost 4 bases and J lost 0; bases outside the gene matches: 4. The CDR3 DNA reads TGTGCCAGCAGTTCCCGGCGGGGGAGCACAGATACGCAGTATTTT. Protein sequence: CASSSRRGSTDTQYF.